The 27 T cell receptor beta chains listed next were all sequenced from one sample in a study of T cells in Graves' hyperthyroidism and ophthalmopathy. Amplified regions were TCR beta CDR3 sequences from RNA transcripts. TCR CDR3 regions were first amplified by RT-PCR with HTBI primers. TCRdb re-called the multiplex PCR reads through MiXCR, storing one row per CDR3 protein. The data show hundreds of thousands of distinct CDR3 sequences, around 39% seen once. Input material: blood. The receptor source for this set is a man aged 18 to 30 with Graves' hyperthyroidism.

V gene TRBV7-9 combines with J gene TRBJ1-1; D is ambiguous. The germline CDR1 and CDR2 sequences are SEHNR and FQNEAQ (reference sequence). Trimming removed 8 bases from V and 1 base from J, with 14 bases in between. This CDR3 has 14 residues. CDR3 nucleotide sequence: TGTGCCAGCGACGAGGGAAGGTCGAACACTGAAGCTTTCTTT. It translates to CASDEGRSNTEAFF.

V and J are TRBV5-1 and TRBJ1-5; 7 bases match TRBD1. The CDR3 covers 13 residues. V was clipped by 6 bases and J by 5 bases; unmatched bases: 5. CDR1 is SGHRS, CDR2 YFSETQ, per germline. The CDR3 spells CASKAGGDQPQHF. The DNA of the CDR3 is TGCGCCAGCAAAGCAGGGGGTGATCAGCCCCAGCATTTT.

This clonotype was detected ten times or more. The chain carries TRBV20-1 and TRBJ2-7, with D uncertain. CDR1 and CDR2 (germline): DFQATT, SNEGSKA (reference sequence). The CDR3 is 11 amino acids. Trimming cost V 6 bases and J 6 bases, with 12 bases left between them. This CDR3 is CSAPTSVEQYF. DNA for the CDR3: TGCAGTGCCCCCACAAGCGTCGAGCAGTACTTC.

In the case of this clonotype: The final CDR3 position lacks the conserved phenylalanine or tryptophan, pointing to a likely read error. The J gene is TRBJ1-1, the V gene TRBV7-1, with D perhaps matching TRBD1 (6 bases). TRBV7-1 is marked as an open reading frame, function uncertain. V was trimmed by 3 bases and J by 9 bases, leaving 8 bases between them. The CDR3 consists of 11 residues. CDR3 protein: CASSSRGQAFL. CDR3 bases: TGTGCCAGCAGCTCCAGGGGACAAGCTTTCCTT.

This clonotype was seen only a few times. This chain joins TRBV11-3 and TRBJ1-1; D is unresolved. The length of the CDR3 is 13 residues. Germline CDR1 is SGHNT and CDR2 is YENEEA. V lost 5 bases to trimming and J lost 3 bases, with 10 bases between them. This CDR3 is CASSAEFDTEAFF. The CDR3 DNA is TGTGCCAGCAGCGCGGAGTTTGACACTGAAGCTTTCTTT.

This clonotype was seen only once. CDR3 sequence reads: CASSYVTGTGVGYTF. CDR3 DNA: TGTGCCAGCAGTTACGTAACCGGGACAGGGGTTGGCTACACCTTC. The chain joins TRBV6-5 to TRBJ1-2; 10 bases agree with TRBD1. J lost 7 bases, V lost 2 bases, and 7 bases had no gene match. CDR3 size: 15 residues. Germline values: CDR1 MNHEY, CDR2 SVGAGI.

This clonotype was picked up a small number of times. The V call is TRBV5-4, the J call TRBJ2-5; D possibly matches TRBD1 or TRBD2 (5 bases each). Germline CDR1 reads SGHNT; CDR2 reads YYREEE (reference sequence). The CDR3 spans 13 residues. Deletions cut 8 bases from V and 10 bases from J, with 21 bases between. As DNA, the CDR3 is TGTGCCAGTGGGGCTCCCGGACTTGATGGCCAGTACTTC. This gives the protein CASGAPGLDGQYF.

The rearrangement uses TRBV19 and TRBJ1-5; D may be TRBD1 (6 bases). V was trimmed by 10 bases and J by 5 bases, leaving 12 bases between them. Germline CDR1 reads LNHDA; CDR2 reads SQIVND (reference sequence). The CDR3 is 12 amino acids. CDR3 in amino acids: CANQGSDQPQHF. CDR3 DNA: TGTGCCAATCAGGGGTCCGATCAGCCCCAGCATTTT. Based on the CDR3 plus reference TRBV19 and TRBJ1-5, the full variable domain is DGGITQSPKYLFRKEGQNVTLSCEQNLNHDAMYWYRQDPGQGLRLIYYSQIVNDFQKGDIAEGYSVSREKKESFPLTVTSAQKNPTAFYLCANQGSDQPQHFGDGTRLSIL.

This clonotype has at least ten counts. This chain connects TRBV25-1 to TRBJ2-7, with D unresolved. Per germline, CDR1 MGHDK and CDR2 SYGVNS. V lost 5 bases, J lost 6 bases, and 11 bases lay in between. This CDR3 is 12 amino acids long. The CDR3 coding sequence is TGTGCCAGCAGTAAATTGGAGAGCGAGCAGTACTTC. Translating it yields CASSKLESEQYF.

The chain couples TRBV7-2 to TRBJ2-7, with D unresolved. Germline V gene sequence: CDR1 SGHTA, CDR2 FQGNSA. The ends were cut back, 5 bases at V and 0 bases at J, with 14 bases in the middle. The CDR3 totals 15 residues. The CDR3 region is CASSAAPVISYEQYF. CDR3 bases: TGTGCCAGCAGCGCCGCCCCCGTGATCTCCTACGAGCAGTACTTC.

This clonotype was recorded many times. The chain recombines TRBV24-1 with TRBJ2-7; tentatively, D is TRBD1 (5 bases). Germline loops: CDR1 KGHDR, CDR2 SFDVKD. Trimming removed 4 bases at V and 7 bases at J, with 10 bases between. The CDR3 totals 12 residues. The CDR3 region is CATSDPSGEQYF. The CDR3 coding sequence is TGTGCCACCAGTGACCCGTCAGGGGAGCAGTACTTC.

The rearrangement uses TRBV9 and TRBJ1-4; D possibly corresponds to TRBD1 (5 bases). This CDR3 contains 14 residues. The ends were cut back, 3 bases at V and 5 bases at J, with 11 bases in the middle. CDR1 and CDR2 (germline): SGDLS, YYNGEE. CDR3 bases: TGTGCCAGCAGCGCCGGGGGAAGAAATGAAAAACTGTTTTTT. Its protein product is CASSAGGRNEKLFF.

This clonotype was seen at least ten times. The chain joins TRBV9 to TRBJ1-1; no definite D call. This CDR3 spans 14 amino acids. The germline V gene encodes CDR1 SGDLS and CDR2 YYNGEE. V dropped 2 bases and J dropped 5 bases, with 13 bases sitting between them. CDR3 protein: CASSVGPSGTEAFF. The CDR3 nucleotides are TGTGCCAGCAGCGTCGGGCCCAGTGGGACTGAAGCTTTCTTT.

Details on this clonotype: One end of the junction fails to match germline, which may point to a read error. The chain links TRBV5-1 to TRBJ2-6; D unresolved. Germline loops: CDR1 SGHRS, CDR2 YFSETQ. This CDR3 contains 14 residues. DNA of the CDR3: TGCACCAGCAGCTTGGGATCTGGGGCCAACGTCCTGACTTTC. Translated, it gives CTSSLGSGANVLTF.

V gene TRBV4-3 combines with J gene TRBJ2-5; D is possibly TRBD2 (6 bases). V lost 0 bases and J lost 0, with 14 bases in between. CDR3 length: 17 amino acids. Germline loops: CDR1 LGHNA, CDR2 YSLEER. CDR3 sequence (DNA): TGCGCCAGCAGCCAAGACCCGTACCGGGGGTACCAAGAGACCCAGTACTTC. Amino acids: CASSQDPYRGYQETQYF.

This rearrangement joins TRBV7-2 to TRBJ2-7; the match to TRBD1 covers 7 bases. This CDR3 spans 15 amino acids. V shed 5 bases, J shed 5 bases, and the junction held 12 bases outside the gene matches. The germline gives CDR1 SGHTA, CDR2 FQGNSA. In DNA, the CDR3 is TGTGCCAGCAGCCCAGGCGGCAGGGGGACCCACGAGCAGTACTTC. Its protein product is CASSPGGRGTHEQYF.

Regarding this clonotype: A clone one base away is much larger, so this may be a read error. This chain connects TRBV2 to TRBJ2-6, with 11 bases matching TRBD2. The V gene's germline CDR1 is SNHLY and CDR2 FYNNEI. The CDR3 has 17 amino acids. Here the CDR3 DNA reads TGTGCCAGTAGAGGGACTAGCGGTAGCTCTGGGGCCAACGTCCCGACTTTC. It is translated as CASRGTSGSSGANVPTF.

This clonotype was detected many times. The J gene is TRBJ1-1, the V gene TRBV12-3 or TRBV12-4; D gene ambiguous. The CDR3 extends over 13 amino acids. V was pared by 6 bases and J by 11 bases, with 19 bases between. CDR3 DNA: TGTGCCAGCAGCGCGGGTGAAGGCTTGGCTGCTTTCTTT. Protein product: CASSAGEGLAAFF.

This clonotype turned up a few times. V gene TRBV6-6 combines with J gene TRBJ2-5; D gene unclear. CDR1 and CDR2 (germline): MNHNY, SVGAGI (reference sequence). Trimming took off 0 bases at V and 0 bases at J, with 11 bases between the two ends. The CDR3 is 16 amino acids. The CDR3 DNA reads as TGTGCCAGCAGTTACTCGACACGGAGACACCAAGAGACCCAGTACTTC. Amino acids: CASSYSTRRHQETQYF.

This clonotype was seen many times. The rearrangement links TRBV5-1 to TRBJ1-1; D ambiguous. Germline CDR1 SGHRS, CDR2 YFSETQ. The CDR3 is 15 residues long. The V and J ends lost 4 bases and 1 base respectively, with 14 bases between them. As DNA, the CDR3 is TGCGCCAGCAGCCAGGAGTACAGATCGAACACTGAAGCTTTCTTT. This sequence encodes CASSQEYRSNTEAFF. The entire variable domain, with the rest obtained from reference TRBV5-1 and TRBJ1-1, is as follows: KAGVTQTPRYLIKTRGQQVTLSCSPISGHRSVSWYQQTPGQGLQFLFEYFSETQRNKGNFPGRFSGRQFSNSRSEMNVSTLELGDSALYLCASSQEYRSNTEAFFGQGTRLTVV.

This clonotype was observed a few times. The rearrangement uses TRBV14 and TRBJ1-1; D remains unclear. CDR1 is SGHDN and CDR2 is FVKESK in the germline V gene. The ends were cut back, 4 bases at V and 4 bases at J, with 10 bases in the middle. The CDR3 consists of 13 residues. This CDR3 is CASSPSYGTEAFF. Here the CDR3 DNA reads TGTGCCAGCAGCCCCTCATATGGCACTGAAGCTTTCTTT.

The rearrangement links TRBV4-3 to TRBJ1-4; D unresolved. Germline values: CDR1 LGHNA, CDR2 YSLEER. The CDR3 covers 14 residues. Trimming stripped 0 bases from V and 8 bases from J, with 10 bases between. This CDR3 reads CASSQESSEEKLFF. CDR3 nucleotides: TGCGCCAGCAGCCAAGAGAGCAGTGAAGAAAAACTGTTTTTT.

The gene calls are TRBV7-3 and TRBJ2-2; 7 nucleotides line up with TRBD2. Germline assignment: CDR1 SGHTA and CDR2 FQGTGA. The CDR3 is 14 residues long. J was trimmed by 8 bases and V by 5 bases; bases with no gene match: 8. In DNA form, the CDR3 reads TGTGCCAGCAGCCAAGAGCGGGGCCGGGGGGAGCTGTTTTTT. Residues: CASSQERGRGELFF.

The CDR3 is CSSTTHSMNTEAFF. Here the CDR3 DNA reads TGCAGCAGTACCACACATAGCATGAACACTGAAGCTTTCTTT. J is TRBJ1-1 and V is TRBV29-1; D is undetermined. V was shortened by 8 bases and J by 0 bases, with 16 bases between the two germline ends. This CDR3 has 14 amino acids. CDR1 SQVTM and CDR2 ANQGSEA come from the germline V gene.

CDR3 DNA: TGCAGTGCTAGAGGGGGGAGAACGGTGGAGACCCAGTACTTC. The encoded protein is CSARGGRTVETQYF. J is TRBJ2-5 and V is TRBV20-1; the D call may be TRBD1 or TRBD2 (5 bases each). The CDR3 sequence is 14 residues long. V was cut by 1 base and J by 5 bases, with 14 bases left in between. Germline lookup yields CDR1 DFQATT and CDR2 SNEGSKA (reference sequence).

This clonotype was counted only a few times. This chain joins TRBV6-5 and TRBJ1-1; D uncertain. Trimming removed 1 base from V and 9 bases from J, with 15 bases in between. CDR1 and CDR2 (germline): MNHEY, SVGAGI. The CDR3 runs 14 residues. DNA for the CDR3: TGTGCCAGCAGTTACTTGACGGGGTTGGAGAAAGCTTTCTTT. This sequence encodes CASSYLTGLEKAFF.

Many counts were recorded for this clonotype. The rearrangement uses TRBV2 and TRBJ1-2; D is unresolved. CDR1 and CDR2 from the germline V gene are SNHLY and FYNNEI. V dropped 1 base and J dropped 1 base, with 10 bases sitting between them. CDR3 length: 15 amino acids. The CDR3 bases are TGTGCCAGCAGTGAAGTAGGTCAGATTAACTATGGCTACACCTTC. As protein: CASSEVGQINYGYTF.